This TCR beta chain was sequenced during a study of T cells in localized non-small cell lung cancer (TCRdb year 2020). About the investigation overall: Comparing tumors with uninvolved tumor-adjacent lungs, the study looked at the T cell repertoires of over 200 patients with early-stage NSCLC. The cohort comprised some 220 treatment-naïve NSCLC patients with resected, localized lung tumors. A mean age of about 66 years was recorded for the NSCLC patients, of whom 120 to 150 were male and 95 to 110 were female.

The germline V gene specifies MNHGY as CDR1 and SAAAGT as CDR2. V loses 4 bases at its end and J loses 2 bases; junction bases beyond the gene matches: 1. The cysteine opens and the phenylalanine closes a CDR3 of 14 amino acids. Left in the record is the CDR3 DNA by itself, 42 bases read in frame from the first base. Study-wide conclusions, independent of this receptor: Because of the exploratory design, TCR variables were selected using unadjusted p-values without false-discovery rate correction. Because multi-region tumor sequencing was not performed, intratumor heterogeneity could not be ruled out. The highest T cell clonality was observed in uninvolved tumor-adjacent lung, where clonality exceeded that of tumor, suggesting that antigenic responses were more focused in uninvolved tumor-adjacent lung. Longer overall survival was associated with higher blood T cell density, whereas shorter survival was associated with higher adjacent-lung clonality. A median of around 50 of the top 100 tumor clones were detected in paired uninvolved adjacent lung, and 28 of these tumor clones were also found among the top 100 clones of the paired uninvolved adjacent lung.

Details on this clone: No cognate antigen has been identified for it. Base qualities were left out, and no much larger clone turns up one base away.

At diagnosis, tumor, uninvolved tumor-adjacent lung and peripheral blood were collected and then preserved as a mix of FFPE and fresh-frozen material. The immunoSEQ Assay was used to sequence TCR beta CDR3 regions from DNA. On the authors' methods: To compute T cell density, TCR beta template counts were normalized to usable DNA, which was estimated by amplifying housekeeping genes. The preseqR package was used to estimate richness by extrapolating to 400,000 templates for PBMC samples and to 120,000 templates for tissue samples. Clonality was defined as one minus Pielou's evenness. Tissue-enriched TCRs were identified through differential abundance testing performed on productive amino-acid clonotypes, with a minimum total count of 5 and an alpha of 0.1. The Jaccard Index and the Morisita Overlap Index were used to measure how much the repertoires overlapped between compartments. GLIPH grouped TCR beta CDR3s together with public tetramer-defined viral CDR3s, and a viral motif had to include at least three viral sequences and show V-gene enrichment. TCRdb obtained this table from immuneACCESS and retained in-frame rearrangements with V and J assigned. These tables miss some clones; where compared with another copy, unresolved V genes account for less than half of the shortfall, and the remainder is unexplained. That table is the source of V, J and clone size, and D and trimming were worked out from the DNA. This sample lists over 2,000 clones; less than 30% were detected once. Just under 25% of the sample lies in the top ten.

This sequence was found in a man between 40 and 70 years old with stage II lung adenocarcinoma. Recombination joined TRBV6-8 with TRBJ2-7, with 11 middle bases fitting TRBD1. The material was lung tumor tissue, obtained before any cancer treatment. The CDR3 region: CASSSGQGAYEQYF. The DNA reads as follows: TGTGCCAGCAGTTCGGGACAGGGGGCCTACGAGCAGTACTTC.